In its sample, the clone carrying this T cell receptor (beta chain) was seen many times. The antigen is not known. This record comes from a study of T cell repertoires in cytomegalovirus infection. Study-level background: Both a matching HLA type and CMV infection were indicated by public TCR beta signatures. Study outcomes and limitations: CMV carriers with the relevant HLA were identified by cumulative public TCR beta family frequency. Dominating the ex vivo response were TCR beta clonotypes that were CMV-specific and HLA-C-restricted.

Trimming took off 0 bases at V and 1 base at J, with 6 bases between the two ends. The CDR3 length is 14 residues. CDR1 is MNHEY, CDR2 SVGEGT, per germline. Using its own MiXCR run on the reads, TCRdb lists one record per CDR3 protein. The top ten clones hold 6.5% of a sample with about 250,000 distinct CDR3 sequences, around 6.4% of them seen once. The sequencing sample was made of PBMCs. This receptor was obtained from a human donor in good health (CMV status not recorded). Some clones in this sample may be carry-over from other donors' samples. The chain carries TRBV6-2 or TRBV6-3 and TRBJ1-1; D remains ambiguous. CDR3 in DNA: TGTGCCAGCAGTTACTCGCTCGCGAACACTGAAGCTTTCTTT. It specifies CASSYSLANTEAFF.